Below, one TCR beta chain is given with its context. What it binds is unknown. After removal of 3 bases from V and 7 bases from J, the junction contained 9 bases not matched to a gene. The CDR3 totals 15 residues. Per germline, CDR1 SGHRS and CDR2 YFSETQ. Primers: 60 Vbeta forward and 13 Jbeta reverse. Profiled with immunoSEQ multiplex PCR; TCRdb holds only in-frame clones, not every one. The table includes around 150,000 clones, about two thirds detected once. This entry belongs to a study of cytomegalovirus exposure and HLA in healthy donors. Study background: HLA-typed donors contributed about 85 million unique TCRs, which were held in an early data release. Whole-study results and caveats: The only immune exposure information that was available was CMV serostatus. Later analysis identified about 18,000 TCR beta sequences associated with HLA alleles, using a false discovery rate threshold of 0.05. Other equally common chains were less clonally expanded than HLA-associated TCR beta chains, a later analysis showed.

This chain uses TRBV5-1 with TRBJ2-1, with 8 bases identical to TRBD1. The sample taken for sequencing was PBMCs. This clonotype was obtained from a man in his fifties or sixties in good health and CMV-seropositive. In nucleotides, the CDR3 is TGCGCCAGCAGCTCCGGGACAGGCCCCCTTAATGAGCAGTTCTTC. Protein product: CASSSGTGPLNEQFF.